A selection of T cell receptor beta chains follows, all from one sample in a study of control samples from healthy donors and cancer patients. Repertoires were generated with immunoSEQ multiplex PCR, while TCRdb's copy carries only in-frame clones and drops some. Counted here are around 93,000 clones, around nine tenths occurring once; the ten biggest clones make up 3%. Sequencing used blood. These receptor sequences come from a human donor in good health. The donor label of this sample is uncertain. Each CDR3 is given with its conserved first and last residue. D genes are given only for firm matches.

v_call: TRBV28; j_call: TRBJ2-6; d_call: NA; cdr3_aa: CASSFGVSSGANVLTF; cdr3_nt: TGTGCCAGCAGTTTTGGCGTCAGCTCTGGGGCCAACGTCCTGACTTTC
v_call: TRBV3-1/TRBV3-2; j_call: TRBJ1-2; d_call: NA; cdr3_aa: CASSQPNHYGYTF; cdr3_nt: TGTGCCAGCAGCCAGCCTAATCACTATGGCTACACCTTC
v_call: TRBV5-1; j_call: TRBJ2-1; d_call: TRBD1; cdr3_aa: CASSSRTGGGNEQFF; cdr3_nt: TGCGCCAGCAGCTCCCGGACAGGGGGTGGCAATGAGCAGTTCTTC
v_call: TRBV5-1; j_call: TRBJ1-1; d_call: TRBD1; cdr3_aa: CASSLAQGETEAFF; cdr3_nt: TGCGCCAGCAGCTTGGCCCAGGGGGAGACTGAAGCTTTCTTT
v_call: TRBV7-2; j_call: TRBJ1-1; d_call: NA; cdr3_aa: CASSPQPQGPATEAFF; cdr3_nt: TGTGCCAGCAGCCCGCAACCCCAGGGGCCGGCCACTGAAGCTTTCTTT
v_call: TRBV15; j_call: TRBJ1-6; d_call: NA; cdr3_aa: CATSRGDSNSPLHF; cdr3_nt: TGTGCCACCAGCAGGGGGGATTCTAATTCACCCCTCCACTTT
v_call: TRBV5-1; j_call: TRBJ1-1; d_call: NA; cdr3_aa: CASSVNSRGKVRPEAFF; cdr3_nt: TGCGCCAGCAGCGTGAATTCTAGGGGGAAGGTACGACCTGAAGCTTTCTTT
v_call: TRBV19; j_call: TRBJ2-5; d_call: TRBD2; cdr3_aa: CASSAAGGQETQYF; cdr3_nt: TGTGCCAGTAGTGCGGCGGGGGGCCAAGAGACCCAGTACTTC
v_call: TRBV19; j_call: TRBJ1-6; d_call: TRBD1; cdr3_aa: CASSIRTGGIENSPLHF; cdr3_nt: TGTGCCAGTAGTATTAGGACAGGGGGCATAGAAAATTCACCCCTCCACTTT
v_call: TRBV24-1; j_call: TRBJ2-2; d_call: NA; cdr3_aa: CATMAGQTKAGELFF; cdr3_nt: TGTGCCACCATGGCAGGTCAGACGAAGGCCGGGGAGCTGTTTTTT